Listed below are T cell receptor beta chains from one sample, sequenced in a study of CD4+ T cells in melanoma. Sequenced by immunoSEQ multiplex PCR; TCRdb stores in-frame clones only, minus some. The table records 140,000 or so clones, about 90% of them present only once. The receptors originated from a human donor with melanoma. Each CDR3 is given with its conserved first and last residue. A D gene is named only where the DNA matches it firmly. The size field is filled for only some rows; it gives once, few, many or a size class.

NA,TRBJ2-2,NA,TRBV7-3,CASSLTGLTGELFF,TGTGCCAGCAGCTTAACTGGACTTACCGGGGAGCTGTTTTTT
TRBD1,TRBJ1-1,NA,TRBV6-5,CAAVRGVEAFF,TGTGCCGCCGTCAGGGGGGTTGAAGCTTTCTTT
TRBD2,TRBJ2-3,NA,TRBV5-5,CASSRGHGASGGTDTQYF,TGTGCCAGCAGCCGGGGCCACGGGGCTAGCGGGGGCACAGATACGCAGTATTTT
NA,TRBJ2-4,NA,TRBV5-4,CASSFRKAGGQNIQYF,TGTGCCAGCAGCTTTAGGAAAGCTGGGGGCCAAAACATTCAGTACTTC
NA,TRBJ2-7,NA,TRBV15,CATSRDHNEQYF,TGTGCCACCAGCAGAGATCATAACGAGCAGTACTTC
NA,TRBJ2-3,NA,TRBV9,CASSDPRLSTDTQYF,TGTGCCAGCAGCGATCCCCGTCTCAGCACAGATACGCAGTATTTT
TRBD1,TRBJ2-5,NA,TRBV5-1,CASSPGTGPQETQYF,TGCGCCAGCAGCCCGGGGACAGGGCCCCAAGAGACCCAGTACTTC
TRBD2,TRBJ2-7,NA,TRBV6-5,CASAASGASYEQYF,TGTGCCAGCGCGGCTAGCGGGGCCTCCTACGAGCAGTACTTC
NA,TRBJ2-2,once,TRBV11-3,CASSFRGNTGELFF,TGTGCCAGCAGCTTCCGCGGGAACACCGGGGAGCTGTTTTTT
TRBD2,TRBJ2-3,NA,TRBV7-2,CASSLVRTSGGGTDTQYF,TGTGCCAGCAGCCTGGTCAGGACTAGCGGGGGCGGCACAGATACGCAGTATTTT
NA,TRBJ1-5,NA,TRBV4-1,CASSLRGGEPQHF,TGCGCCAGCAGCCTGAGGGGCGGGGAGCCCCAGCATTTT
TRBD1,TRBJ2-4,NA,TRBV5-1,CASSLVETGELNIQYF,TGCGCCAGCAGCTTGGTTGAAACAGGGGAGTTAAACATTCAGTACTTC
NA,TRBJ2-2,NA,TRBV5-1,CASGGPNTGELFF,TGCGCCAGCGGGGGCCCTAACACCGGGGAGCTGTTTTTT
TRBD1,TRBJ1-2,NA,TRBV25-1,CASARTGIYGYTF,TGTGCCAGCGCGAGGACAGGGATCTATGGCTACACCTTC
NA,TRBJ1-6,NA,TRBV19,CASSPDRTLLYNSPLHF,TGTGCCAGTAGTCCCGACCGGACCCTCTTGTATAATTCACCCCTCCACTTT
NA,TRBJ2-7,once,TRBV5-1,CASRDASAGYEQYF,TGCGCCAGCAGGGACGCATCAGCGGGTTACGAGCAGTACTTC
NA,TRBJ2-7,NA,TRBV19,CARLRGVSFRALEQYF,TGTGCCAGGCTACGTGGGGTATCGTTCAGGGCCCTCGAGCAGTACTTC
NA,TRBJ2-5,few,TRBV19,CASSIAVPGTQYF,TGTGCCAGTAGTATCGCCGTACCGGGGACCCAGTACTTC
NA,TRBJ2-5,NA,TRBV2,CASSVEETQYF,TGTGCCAGCAGTGTCGAAGAGACCCAGTACTTC
NA,TRBJ2-1,NA,TRBV9,CASSLETRGYEQFF,TGTGCCAGCAGCCTGGAAACGAGGGGTTATGAGCAGTTCTTC
NA,TRBJ1-6,NA,TRBV10-3,CAISGQSSYNSPLHF,TGTGCCATCAGTGGGCAGAGCTCCTATAATTCACCCCTCCACTTT
TRBD1,TRBJ1-1,NA,TRBV19,CASSHGQGRMNTEAFF,TGTGCCAGTAGTCACGGACAGGGGAGAATGAACACTGAAGCTTTCTTT
TRBD2,TRBJ2-1,NA,TRBV7-9,CASSPGSGGYNEQFF,TGTGCCAGCAGCCCGGGAAGCGGGGGCTACAATGAGCAGTTCTTC
NA,TRBJ1-2,NA,TRBV6-5,CASRPHGASNYGYTF,TGTGCCAGCAGGCCACACGGGGCCAGTAACTATGGCTACACCTTC
NA,TRBJ2-7,NA,TRBV4-1,CASSQDTGTKIYEQYF,TGCGCCAGCAGCCAAGACACCGGGACGAAAATTTACGAGCAGTACTTC
NA,TRBJ1-2,NA,TRBV11-2,CASSLGGTAGGYTF,TGTGCCAGCAGCTTAGGGGGGACGGCCGGAGGCTACACCTTC
TRBD1,TRBJ1-2,NA,TRBV4-1,CASSQEGQGYGYTF,TGCGCCAGCAGCCAAGAGGGACAGGGCTATGGCTACACCTTC
TRBD2,TRBJ2-2,NA,TRBV11-2,CASSKTPGLAGGTGELFF,TGTGCCAGCAGTAAAACCCCTGGACTAGCGGGGGGAACCGGGGAGCTGTTTTTT
NA,TRBJ2-7,NA,TRBV10-3,CAIRRTGSSYEQYF,TGTGCCATCAGGCGCACAGGGAGCTCCTACGAGCAGTACTTC
TRBD2,TRBJ2-3,NA,TRBV7-3,CASSLNPGGVGTDTQYF,TGTGCCAGCAGCTTAAATCCCGGGGGGGTGGGGACAGATACGCAGTATTTT
TRBD1,TRBJ1-1,NA,TRBV4-2,CASSAYRGGSSNTEAFF,TGTGCCAGCAGCGCGTACAGGGGGGGATCATCGAACACTGAAGCTTTCTTT
TRBD2,TRBJ2-5,NA,TRBV7-2,CASSPRTSGLGETQYF,TGTGCCAGCAGCCCGCGGACTAGCGGCCTCGGGGAGACCCAGTACTTC
NA,TRBJ1-2,NA,TRBV18,CASSPLHTEAGYTF,TGTGCCAGCTCACCACTGCACACAGAAGCTGGCTACACCTTC
TRBD1,TRBJ2-1,NA,TRBV15,CATSRLGGTGKQKVNEQFF,TGTGCCACCAGCAGATTGGGAGGGACAGGGAAACAAAAGGTCAATGAGCAGTTCTTC
NA,TRBJ2-5,NA,TRBV5-1,CASSYNTGGETQYF,TGCGCCAGCAGCTATAACACAGGAGGAGAGACCCAGTACTTC
NA,TRBJ2-5,NA,TRBV19,CASSVRLQETQYF,TGTGCCAGTAGTGTTAGGCTCCAAGAGACCCAGTACTTC
TRBD1,TRBJ1-6,NA,TRBV13,CASSLGQGSPLHF,TGTGCCAGCAGCTTAGGACAGGGGTCACCCCTCCACTTT
NA,TRBJ1-2,NA,TRBV30,CASRALGYTF,TGTGCCTCCCGCGCTTTGGGCTACACCTTC
NA,TRBJ2-6,NA,TRBV7-6,CASSLVPRRSSGANVLTF,TGTGCCAGCAGCTTAGTGCCCAGGAGAAGCTCTGGGGCCAACGTCCTGACTTTC
TRBD2,TRBJ2-7,NA,TRBV5-4,CASSLFAGSSGGASSVYF,TGTGCCAGCAGCTTGTTCGCAGGTTCTAGCGGGGGGGCGAGCTCAGTGTACTTC
NA,TRBJ2-3,NA,TRBV5-6,CASSLAAEGWTDTQYF,TGTGCCAGCAGCTTGGCCGCCGAGGGATGGACAGATACGCAGTATTTT
TRBD1,TRBJ2-5,NA,TRBV30,CAWNRDRHLEQYF,TGTGCCTGGAACCGGGACAGACACTTGGAGCAGTACTTC
NA,TRBJ1-2,NA,TRBV27,CASSPPGTVYGYTF,TGTGCCAGCAGTCCGCCAGGGACGGTCTATGGCTACACCTTC
NA,TRBJ2-1,NA,TRBV5-1,CASSFTITSFDEQFF,TGCGCCAGCAGCTTCACTATTACAAGCTTTGATGAGCAGTTCTTC
NA,TRBJ2-3,NA,TRBV11-3,CASSSHVGTDTQYF,TGTGCCAGCAGCTCCCACGTGGGCACAGATACGCAGTATTTT